This T cell receptor (beta chain) was documented in a study of early T cells in non-severe SARS-CoV-2 infection. Looked up from germline, CDR1 is SGHTA and CDR2 is FQGNSA. V dropped 4 bases and J dropped 4 bases, with 20 bases sitting between them. The CDR3 extends over 18 amino acids. TCRdb called the 5' RACE reads again in MiXCR, with one record for every CDR3 protein. The table has roughly 72,000 distinct CDR3 sequences, 9.5% to 15% seen once. This chain uses TRBV7-2 with TRBJ2-6; no clear D. The TCR was taken from an adult who was a healthcare worker with PCR-confirmed SARS-CoV-2 infection or an uninfected control (not recorded which). The sequencing sample was made of whole blood. CDR3 nucleotide sequence: TGTGCCAGCAGCTCTCTCCCCCGGGCCTCCTCCGGGGCCAACGTCCTGACTTTC. Amino acid sequence: CASSSLPRASSGANVLTF.